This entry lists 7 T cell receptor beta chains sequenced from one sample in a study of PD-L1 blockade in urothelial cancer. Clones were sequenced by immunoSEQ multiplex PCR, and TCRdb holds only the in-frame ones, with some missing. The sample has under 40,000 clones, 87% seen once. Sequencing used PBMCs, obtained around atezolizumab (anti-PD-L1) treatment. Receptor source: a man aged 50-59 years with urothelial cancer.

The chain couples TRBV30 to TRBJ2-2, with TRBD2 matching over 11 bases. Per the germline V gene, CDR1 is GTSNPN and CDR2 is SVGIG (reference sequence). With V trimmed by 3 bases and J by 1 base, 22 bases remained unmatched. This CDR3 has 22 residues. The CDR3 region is CAWSFLGRPDVGLAGNTGELFF. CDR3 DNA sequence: TGTGCCTGGAGCTTTCTCGGCAGACCGGATGTAGGACTAGCGGGGAACACCGGGGAGCTGTTTTTT.

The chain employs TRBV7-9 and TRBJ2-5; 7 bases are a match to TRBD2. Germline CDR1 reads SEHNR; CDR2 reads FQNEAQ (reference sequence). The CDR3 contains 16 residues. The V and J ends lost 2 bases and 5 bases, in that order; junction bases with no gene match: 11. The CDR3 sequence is CASSLPGRTVWETQYF. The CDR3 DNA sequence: TGTGCCAGCAGCTTACCCGGGAGGACCGTGTGGGAGACCCAGTACTTC.

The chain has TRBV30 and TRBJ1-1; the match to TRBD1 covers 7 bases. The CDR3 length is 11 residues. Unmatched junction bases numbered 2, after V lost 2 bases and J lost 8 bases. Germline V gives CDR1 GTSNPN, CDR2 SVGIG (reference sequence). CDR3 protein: CAWSQDREAFF. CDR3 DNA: TGTGCCTGGAGTCAGGACAGGGAAGCTTTCTTT.

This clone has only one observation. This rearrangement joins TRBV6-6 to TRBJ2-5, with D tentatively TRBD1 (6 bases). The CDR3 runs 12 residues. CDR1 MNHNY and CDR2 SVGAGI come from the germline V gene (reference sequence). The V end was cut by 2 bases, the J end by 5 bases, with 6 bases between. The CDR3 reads CASSYRGETQYF. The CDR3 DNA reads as TGTGCCAGCAGTTACAGGGGGGAGACCCAGTACTTC.

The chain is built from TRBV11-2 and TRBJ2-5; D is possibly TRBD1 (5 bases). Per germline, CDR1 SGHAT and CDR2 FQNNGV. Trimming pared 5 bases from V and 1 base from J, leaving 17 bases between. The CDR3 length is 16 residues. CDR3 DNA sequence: TGTGCCAGCAGCCCGACAGTGTCACCCCTCCAAGAGACCCAGTACTTC. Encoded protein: CASSPTVSPLQETQYF.

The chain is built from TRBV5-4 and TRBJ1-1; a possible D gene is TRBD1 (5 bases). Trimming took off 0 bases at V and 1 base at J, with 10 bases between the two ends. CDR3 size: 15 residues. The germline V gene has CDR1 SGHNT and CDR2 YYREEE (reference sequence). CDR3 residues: CASSLAGGRNTEAFF. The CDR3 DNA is TGTGCCAGCAGCTTGGCGGGGGGTCGGAACACTGAAGCTTTCTTT.

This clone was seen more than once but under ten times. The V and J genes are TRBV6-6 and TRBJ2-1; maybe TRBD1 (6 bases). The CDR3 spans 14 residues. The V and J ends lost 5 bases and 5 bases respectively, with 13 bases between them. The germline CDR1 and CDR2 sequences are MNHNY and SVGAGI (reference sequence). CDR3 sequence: CASSADRIHNEQFF. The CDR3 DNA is TGTGCCAGCAGTGCCGACAGGATCCACAATGAGCAGTTCTTC.